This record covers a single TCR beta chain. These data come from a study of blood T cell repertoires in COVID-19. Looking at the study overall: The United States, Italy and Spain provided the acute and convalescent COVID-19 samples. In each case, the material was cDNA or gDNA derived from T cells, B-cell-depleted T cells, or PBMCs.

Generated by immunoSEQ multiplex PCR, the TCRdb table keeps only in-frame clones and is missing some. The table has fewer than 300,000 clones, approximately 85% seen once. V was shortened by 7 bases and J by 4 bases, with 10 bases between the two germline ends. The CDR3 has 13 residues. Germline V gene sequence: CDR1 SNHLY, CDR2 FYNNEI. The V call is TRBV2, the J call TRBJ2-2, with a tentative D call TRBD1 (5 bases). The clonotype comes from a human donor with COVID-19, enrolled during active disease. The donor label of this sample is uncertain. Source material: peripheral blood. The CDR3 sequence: CASTRGRTGELFF. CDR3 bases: TGTGCCAGCACTAGGGGTCGCACCGGGGAGCTGTTTTTT.